A single sample is the source of the 23 T cell receptor beta chains below, sequenced in a study of identifying expanded T cells in peripheral blood. Generated by immunoSEQ multiplex PCR, the TCRdb table keeps only in-frame clones and is missing some. Of about 86,000 clones in the sample, approximately 86% were seen once. The sample comprised blood. These TCRs come from a person aged 18 to 75 in good health.

The V call is TRBV6-5, the J call TRBJ2-7, with 11 bases identical to TRBD1. V was pared by 8 bases and J by 4 bases, with 4 bases of the junction left unmatched. This CDR3 is built from 13 residues. Germline CDR1 is MNHEY and CDR2 is SVGAGI. CDR3 loop: CASARDRGYEQYF. The CDR3 DNA reads as TGTGCCAGCGCCCGGGACAGGGGGTACGAGCAGTACTTC.

This clone was observed once. This sequence joins TRBV4-2 and TRBJ1-2; D gene ambiguous. The length of the CDR3 is 14 residues. V was cut by 1 base and J by 4 bases, with 10 bases left in between. The germline CDR1 and CDR2 sequences are LGHNA and YNFKEQ. The CDR3 is CASSQGHSIYGYTF. The CDR3 DNA sequence: TGTGCCAGCAGCCAAGGGCACAGTATCTATGGCTACACCTTC.

This chain uses TRBV6-5 with TRBJ2-5; D possibly matches TRBD1 or TRBD2 (5 bases each). Trimming removed 2 bases at V and 4 bases at J, with 11 bases between. The CDR3 is 14 amino acids. CDR1 is MNHEY, CDR2 SVGAGI, per germline. This CDR3 reads CASSYPGGGETQYF. The CDR3 DNA sequence: TGTGCCAGCAGTTACCCGGGTGGGGGAGAGACCCAGTACTTC.

The CDR3 protein is CARSSIKREAPGNEQFF. CDR3 coding DNA: TGTGCCAGAAGCTCAATCAAGCGGGAGGCCCCGGGGAATGAGCAGTTCTTC. The chain couples TRBV5-3 to TRBJ2-1; TRBD2 matches 9 bases. TRBV5-3 counts as an open reading frame of uncertain function. With 3 bases clipped from V and 7 bases from J, the junction kept 14 bases outside the gene matches. The CDR3 is 17 amino acids.

This chain joins TRBV27 and TRBJ2-7; D perhaps matches TRBD2 (5 bases). The germline V gene encodes CDR1 MNHEY and CDR2 SMNVEV (reference sequence). CDR3 length: 13 amino acids. V was clipped by 7 bases and J by 0 bases, with 10 bases between them. The CDR3 DNA reads TGTGCCAGCAAGGGAGAAAGCTCCTACGAGCAGTACTTC. Translating gives CASKGESSYEQYF.

The chain is built from TRBV14 and TRBJ2-1, with D possibly being TRBD1 or TRBD2 (6 bases each). The CDR3 loop spans 15 amino acids. Trimming shortened V by 6 bases and J by 2 bases, and 14 bases separated the two germline ends. From germline, CDR1 is SGHDN and CDR2 FVKESK. CDR3 nucleotides: TGTGCCAGCAGAGTCCAGGGGAGGCCCTACAATGAGCAGTTCTTC. This codes for CASRVQGRPYNEQFF.

The V gene is TRBV18, the J gene TRBJ1-3; D might be TRBD1 (5 bases). CDR1 and CDR2 from the germline V gene are KGHSH and LQKENI. The CDR3 extends over 13 amino acids. Deletions cut 3 bases from V and 7 bases from J, with 10 bases between. CDR3 DNA: TGTGCCAGCTCACCGGGCAGGGCGAACACCATATATTTT. This encodes CASSPGRANTIYF.

The rearrangement links TRBV5-1 to TRBJ1-6; the D gene is possibly TRBD1 (5 bases). The germline V and J ends were trimmed by 0 bases and 5 bases, with 9 bases remaining between them. The CDR3 is made up of 15 amino acids. CDR1 SGHRS and CDR2 YFSETQ come from the germline V gene. The CDR3 loop is CASSLADRDNSPLHF. In DNA form, the CDR3 reads TGCGCCAGCAGCTTGGCCGACAGAGATAATTCACCCCTCCACTTT. Full variable domain (rest looked up from reference TRBV5-1 and TRBJ1-6): KAGVTQTPRYLIKTRGQQVTLSCSPISGHRSVSWYQQTPGQGLQFLFEYFSETQRNKGNFPGRFSGRQFSNSRSEMNVSTLELGDSALYLCASSLADRDNSPLHFGNGTRLTVT.

V usage is TRBV2 and J usage is TRBJ1-2; TRBD1 might be the D (5 bases). This CDR3 is built from 12 residues. V gave up 4 bases and J gave up 3 bases, with 6 bases separating them. CDR1 SNHLY and CDR2 FYNNEI come from the germline V gene. The CDR3: CASSGTHYGYTF. CDR3 sequence (DNA): TGTGCCAGCAGTGGGACACACTATGGCTACACCTTC.

The V gene is TRBV2, the J gene TRBJ2-3; the match to TRBD2 covers 12 bases. CDR1 is SNHLY and CDR2 is FYNNEI in the germline V gene. The CDR3 extends over 16 amino acids. Losses at the gene ends were 3 bases for V and 6 bases for J; bases not matched to a gene: 7. The CDR3 is CASSELAGGATDTQYF. For the CDR3, the DNA is TGTGCCAGCAGTGAGCTAGCGGGGGGGGCCACGGATACGCAGTATTTT.

The chain combines TRBV5-5 with TRBJ2-7; 8 bases are a match to TRBD2. CDR1 is SGHKS and CDR2 is YYEKEE in the germline V gene (reference sequence). J lost 5 bases, V lost 0 bases, and 7 bases had no gene match. This CDR3 is built from 15 residues. The CDR3 nucleotides are TGTGCCAGCAGCTTGGCTTACGGGAGGGCCCACGAGCAGTACTTC. Translation: CASSLAYGRAHEQYF.

The chain has TRBV6-6 and TRBJ2-2, with 7 bases lining up with TRBD2. The CDR3 runs 15 residues. V gave up 5 bases and J gave up 4 bases; unmatched junction bases: 7. Germline V gene data show CDR1 as MNHNY and CDR2 as SVGAGI (reference sequence). The CDR3 sequence: CASSPAGRATGELFF. CDR3 bases: TGTGCCAGCAGTCCCGCAGGGAGGGCCACCGGGGAGCTGTTTTTT.

The J gene is TRBJ1-2, the V gene TRBV18, with D unclear. CDR1 is KGHSH and CDR2 is LQKENI in the germline V gene. The V gene lost 0 bases and the J gene lost 7 bases, with 12 bases spanning the gap. The CDR3 runs to 14 residues. The chain's CDR3 is CASSPPPGPGGYTF. In nucleotides, the CDR3 is TGTGCCAGCTCACCACCACCCGGGCCCGGTGGCTACACCTTC.

This chain links TRBV7-9 with TRBJ1-6; D might be TRBD1 (5 bases). Germline V gene data show CDR1 as SEHNR and CDR2 as FQNEAQ (reference sequence). This CDR3 contains 18 residues. The V gene lost 0 bases and the J gene lost 3 bases, with 15 bases spanning the gap. CDR3 region: CASSLAGGAALYNSPLHF. Written as DNA, the CDR3 is TGTGCCAGCAGCTTAGCGGGCGGGGCCGCCCTCTATAATTCACCCCTCCACTTT.

The V call is TRBV5-6, the J call TRBJ2-1; TRBD2 might be the D (5 bases). Germline V gene lookup returns CDR1 SGHDT and CDR2 YYEEEE. CDR3 length: 16 amino acids. V was clipped by 1 base and J by 8 bases, with 19 bases between them. In DNA, the CDR3 is TGTGCCAGCAGCTTGTGGGTCCGTGTAGCGATCGATGAGCAGTTCTTC. This encodes CASSLWVRVAIDEQFF.

The chain joins TRBV7-9 to TRBJ1-5; 12 bases agree with TRBD1. V lost 5 bases to trimming and J lost 6 bases; unmatched junction nucleotides: 11. The CDR3 covers 17 residues. The V gene's germline CDR1 is SEHNR and CDR2 FQNEAQ (reference sequence). This chain's CDR3 is CASSQPPGTGGRQPQHF. The CDR3 DNA reads as TGTGCCAGCAGCCAACCCCCCGGGACAGGGGGCCGTCAGCCCCAGCATTTT.

V is TRBV9 and J is TRBJ2-1; TRBD1 or TRBD2 may be the D gene (5 bases each). Germline CDR1 and CDR2: SGDLS and YYNGEE. The CDR3 runs 14 residues. Trimming stripped 2 bases from V and 6 bases from J, with 12 bases between. CDR3 protein: CASSVRGGVNEQFF. CDR3 nucleotides: TGTGCCAGCAGCGTTCGGGGCGGAGTCAATGAGCAGTTCTTC.

The chain has TRBV29-1 and TRBJ1-5; 9 bases are shared with TRBD1. V shed 6 bases, J shed 1 base, and the junction held 4 bases outside the gene matches. This CDR3 contains 14 residues. Germline CDR1 SQVTM, CDR2 ANQGSEA. In DNA form, the CDR3 reads TGCAGCGTCCAACAGGGGGCCAGCAATCAGCCCCAGCATTTT. It yields the protein CSVQQGASNQPQHF.

The chain recombines TRBV19 with TRBJ2-5, with D possibly matching TRBD1 (5 bases). Germline V CDR1 and CDR2: LNHDA, SQIVND (reference sequence). Trimming pared 7 bases from V and 2 bases from J, leaving 17 bases between. The CDR3 has 15 residues. CDR3 in DNA: TGTGCCAGTAAAGTAGGTGGGGCAGGACAAGAGACCCAGTACTTC. Amino acid sequence: CASKVGGAGQETQYF.

V gene TRBV7-9 combines with J gene TRBJ2-1, with 12 nucleotides matching TRBD2. CDR1 and CDR2 (germline): SEHNR, FQNEAQ (reference sequence). The trim removed 5 bases at V and 5 bases at J, leaving 1 base unmatched. The CDR3 extends over 14 amino acids. The CDR3 nucleotides are TGTGCCAGCAGCCGACTAGCGGGAGACAATGAGCAGTTCTTC. This encodes CASSRLAGDNEQFF.

CDR3 sequence: CARSEGTPSTYEQYF. The CDR3, as DNA: TGTGCCAGAAGCGAGGGGACACCAAGTACCTACGAGCAGTACTTC. The chain has TRBV5-3 and TRBJ2-7; D may be TRBD1 (6 bases). TRBV5-3 is an ORF, with its function uncertain. V lost 4 bases and J lost 2, with 16 bases in between. The CDR3 runs 15 residues.

The chain employs TRBV9 and TRBJ2-1; D might be TRBD1 or TRBD2, each matching 5 bases. Germline CDR1 reads SGDLS; CDR2 reads YYNGEE. This CDR3 has 16 amino acids. V lost 1 base to trimming and J lost 0 bases, with 11 bases between them. The CDR3 sequence is CASSVWGLSSYNEQFF. DNA of the CDR3: TGTGCCAGCAGCGTATGGGGGTTGAGCTCCTACAATGAGCAGTTCTTC.

The chain combines TRBV5-5 with TRBJ1-1, with D possibly matching TRBD1 (6 bases). The germline CDR1 and CDR2 sequences are SGHKS and YYEKEE (reference sequence). The ends were cut back, 4 bases at V and 1 base at J, with 8 bases in the middle. CDR3 length equals 13 residues. Here the CDR3 DNA reads TGTGCCAGCAGCCGGACAGAGAACACTGAAGCTTTCTTT. This translates into CASSRTENTEAFF.